This TCR beta chain was captured in a study of blood T cell repertoires in COVID-19. V lost 0 bases to trimming and J lost 3 bases, with 7 bases between them. Germline CDR1 reads SGHRS; CDR2 reads YFSETQ. This CDR3 comprises 13 residues. As handled by the study authors: Amplifying reference gene primers gave estimates of nucleated cell counts. The repertoire was sequenced with immunoSEQ multiplex PCR; TCRdb's copy has only in-frame clones and lacks some. That table is the source of V, J and clone size, and D and trimming were worked out from the DNA. This sample has fewer than 300,000 clones; around 88% occur once, and the top ten carry around 0.88%.

This receptor was taken from a man aged 25-40 years with acute or convalescent COVID-19. This chain links TRBV5-1 with TRBJ2-7; D unclear. Sequenced input: peripheral blood. Written as DNA, the CDR3 is TGCGCCAGCAGCTTGGACACAGTCTACGAGCAGTACTTC. Its translation is CASSLDTVYEQYF.